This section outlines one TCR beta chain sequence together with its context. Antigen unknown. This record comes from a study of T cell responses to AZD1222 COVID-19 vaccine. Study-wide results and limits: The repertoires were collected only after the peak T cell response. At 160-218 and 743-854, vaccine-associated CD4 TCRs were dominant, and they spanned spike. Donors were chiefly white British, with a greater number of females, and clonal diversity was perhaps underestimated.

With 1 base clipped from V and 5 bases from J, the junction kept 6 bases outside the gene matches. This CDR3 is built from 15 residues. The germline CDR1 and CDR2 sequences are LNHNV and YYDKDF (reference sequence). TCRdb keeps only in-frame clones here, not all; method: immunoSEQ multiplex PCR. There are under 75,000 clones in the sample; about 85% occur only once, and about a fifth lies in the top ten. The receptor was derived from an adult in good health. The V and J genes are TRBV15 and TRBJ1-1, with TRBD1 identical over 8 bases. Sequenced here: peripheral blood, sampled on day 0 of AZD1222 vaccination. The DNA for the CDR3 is TGTGCCACCAGCAGAGGACAGGGGCTGTGGACTGAAGCTTTCTTT. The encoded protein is CATSRGQGLWTEAFF.